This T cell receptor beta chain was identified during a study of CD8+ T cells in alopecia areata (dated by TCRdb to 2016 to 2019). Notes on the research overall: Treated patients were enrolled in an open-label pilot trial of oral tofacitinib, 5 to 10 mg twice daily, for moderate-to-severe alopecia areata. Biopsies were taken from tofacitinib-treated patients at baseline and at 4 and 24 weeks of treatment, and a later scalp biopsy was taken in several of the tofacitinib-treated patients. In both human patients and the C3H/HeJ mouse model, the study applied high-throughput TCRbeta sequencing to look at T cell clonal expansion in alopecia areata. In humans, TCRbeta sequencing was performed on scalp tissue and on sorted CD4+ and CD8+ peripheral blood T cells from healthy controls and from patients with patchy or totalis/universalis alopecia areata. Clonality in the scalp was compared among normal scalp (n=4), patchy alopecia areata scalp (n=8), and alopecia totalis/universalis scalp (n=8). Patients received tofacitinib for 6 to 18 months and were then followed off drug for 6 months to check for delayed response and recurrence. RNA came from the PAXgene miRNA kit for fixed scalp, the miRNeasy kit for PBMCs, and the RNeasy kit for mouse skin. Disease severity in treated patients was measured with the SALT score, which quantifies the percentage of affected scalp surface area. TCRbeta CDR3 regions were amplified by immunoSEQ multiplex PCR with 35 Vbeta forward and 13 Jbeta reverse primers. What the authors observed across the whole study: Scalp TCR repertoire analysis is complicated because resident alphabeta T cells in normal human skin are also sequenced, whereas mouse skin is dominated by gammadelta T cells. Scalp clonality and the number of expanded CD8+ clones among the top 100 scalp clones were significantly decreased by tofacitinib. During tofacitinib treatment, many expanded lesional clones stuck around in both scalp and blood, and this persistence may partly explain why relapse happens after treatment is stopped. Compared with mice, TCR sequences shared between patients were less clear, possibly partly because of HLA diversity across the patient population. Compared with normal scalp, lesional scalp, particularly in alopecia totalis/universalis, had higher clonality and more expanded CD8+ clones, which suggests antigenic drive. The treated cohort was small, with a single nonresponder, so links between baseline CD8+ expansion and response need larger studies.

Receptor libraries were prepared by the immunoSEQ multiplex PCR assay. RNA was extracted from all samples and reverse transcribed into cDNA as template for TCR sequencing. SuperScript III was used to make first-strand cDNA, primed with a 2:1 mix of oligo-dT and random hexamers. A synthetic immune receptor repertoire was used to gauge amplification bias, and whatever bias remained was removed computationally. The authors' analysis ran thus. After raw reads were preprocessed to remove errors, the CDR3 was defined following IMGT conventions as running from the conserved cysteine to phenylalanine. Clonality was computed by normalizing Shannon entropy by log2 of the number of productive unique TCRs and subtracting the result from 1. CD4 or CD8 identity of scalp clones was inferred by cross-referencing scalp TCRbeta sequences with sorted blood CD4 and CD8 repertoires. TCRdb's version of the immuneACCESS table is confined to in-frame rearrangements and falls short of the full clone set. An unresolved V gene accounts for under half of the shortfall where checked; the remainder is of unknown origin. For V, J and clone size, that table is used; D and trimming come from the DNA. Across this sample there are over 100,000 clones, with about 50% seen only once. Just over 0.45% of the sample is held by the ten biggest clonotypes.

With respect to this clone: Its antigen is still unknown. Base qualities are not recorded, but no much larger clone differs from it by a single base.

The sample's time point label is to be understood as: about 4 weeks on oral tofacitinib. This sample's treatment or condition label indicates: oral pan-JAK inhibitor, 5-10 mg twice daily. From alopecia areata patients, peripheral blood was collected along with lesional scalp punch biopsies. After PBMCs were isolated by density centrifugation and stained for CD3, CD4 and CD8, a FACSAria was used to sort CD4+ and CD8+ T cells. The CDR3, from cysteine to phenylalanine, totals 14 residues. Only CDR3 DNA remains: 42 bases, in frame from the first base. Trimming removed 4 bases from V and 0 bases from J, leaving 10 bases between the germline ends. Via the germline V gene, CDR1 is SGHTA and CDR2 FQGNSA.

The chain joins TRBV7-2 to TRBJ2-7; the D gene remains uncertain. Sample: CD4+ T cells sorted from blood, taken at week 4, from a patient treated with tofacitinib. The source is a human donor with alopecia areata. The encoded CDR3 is CASSSDPTSYEQYF. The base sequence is TGTGCCAGCAGCTCAGATCCTACCTCCTACGAGCAGTACTTC.